These T cell receptor beta chains were read from a single sample in a study of T-cell memory formation after mild COVID-19. In TCRdb, the 5' RACE reads were re-called with MiXCR into one record per CDR3 protein. Among roughly 150,000 distinct CDR3 sequences, approximately 14% were seen once, and the ten largest hold over 12%. Sequencing was performed on PBMCs or a T cell subset sorted from them (not recorded which). The receptors here all came from an adult woman who had mild COVID-19 (a few samples of this study predate the infection). Cell type and time point are not known. Each CDR3 is given with its conserved first and last residue. The D gene is left open where the match is weak. For some rows the clone size is stated as once, few or many, or as a class when expanded; others skip it.

J gene: TRBJ1-5
clone size: NA
V gene: TRBV7-9
D gene: NA
CDR3 DNA: TGTGCCAGCAGCTCTGCAGACCTTAATCAGCCCCAGCATTTT
CDR3 protein: CASSSADLNQPQHF

J gene: TRBJ2-3
clone size: NA
V gene: TRBV12-3/TRBV12-4
D gene: TRBD1
CDR3 DNA: TGTGCCAGCAGTTTATCCGGGACAGGGTGGGATACGCAGTATTTT
CDR3 protein: CASSLSGTGWDTQYF

J gene: TRBJ2-1
clone size: NA
V gene: TRBV15
D gene: TRBD1
CDR3 DNA: TGTGCCACCAGCAGCCGACAGGGGTGGAATGAGCAGTTCTTC
CDR3 protein: CATSSRQGWNEQFF

J gene: TRBJ1-1
clone size: few
V gene: TRBV12-3/TRBV12-4
D gene: TRBD1
CDR3 DNA: TGTGCCAGCACCCCGACAGGGGTAGGCACTGAAGCTTTCTTT
CDR3 protein: CASTPTGVGTEAFF

J gene: TRBJ1-1
clone size: few
V gene: TRBV6-5
D gene: NA
CDR3 DNA: TGTGCCAGCAGTTATTCGTGGCAGGGGAACACTGAAGCTTTCTTT
CDR3 protein: CASSYSWQGNTEAFF

J gene: TRBJ2-5
clone size: NA
V gene: TRBV5-1
D gene: NA
CDR3 DNA: TGCGCCAGCAGCTTCGTCAGGGGACAGACCCAGTACTTC
CDR3 protein: CASSFVRGQTQYF

J gene: TRBJ2-1
clone size: few
V gene: TRBV4-1
D gene: TRBD2
CDR3 DNA: TGCGCCAGCAGCCTTATCGGGACTAGCGGGGCCAGGGGGAATGAGCAGTTCTTC
CDR3 protein: CASSLIGTSGARGNEQFF

J gene: TRBJ2-7
clone size: NA
V gene: TRBV2
D gene: TRBD2
CDR3 DNA: TGTGCCAGCAGTGTACTAGCGGGGGCCTACGAGCAGTACTTC
CDR3 protein: CASSVLAGAYEQYF

J gene: TRBJ1-1
clone size: few
V gene: TRBV5-1
D gene: NA
CDR3 DNA: TGCGCCAGCAGCTTGGTGGTGGGGACAAAGCGGTTGAGGGACACTGAAGCTTTCTTT
CDR3 protein: CASSLVVGTKRLRDTEAFF

J gene: TRBJ1-5
clone size: few
V gene: TRBV6-5
D gene: TRBD1
CDR3 DNA: TGTGCCAGCGGGGGGACAGGGCTCAATCAGCCCCAGCATTTT
CDR3 protein: CASGGTGLNQPQHF

J gene: TRBJ2-1
clone size: few
V gene: TRBV21-1
D gene: NA
CDR3 DNA: NA
CDR3 protein: CASKWAGGTYNEQFF

J gene: TRBJ2-7
clone size: NA
V gene: TRBV15
D gene: TRBD2
CDR3 DNA: TGTGCCACCAGCAGAGATGGGATTATAGGAAGCGGGAGACCCCTTTACGAGCAGTACTTC
CDR3 protein: CATSRDGIIGSGRPLYEQYF

J gene: TRBJ1-2
clone size: NA
V gene: TRBV20-1
D gene: NA
CDR3 DNA: TGCAGTGCTAGGTCCAGGGTTGGTGGCTACACCTTC
CDR3 protein: CSARSRVGGYTF

J gene: TRBJ2-7
clone size: few
V gene: TRBV29-1
D gene: NA
CDR3 DNA: TGCAGCGTTGCCGGGGACTACGAGCAGTACTTC
CDR3 protein: CSVAGDYEQYF

J gene: TRBJ2-1
clone size: NA
V gene: TRBV6-1
D gene: NA
CDR3 DNA: TGTGCCAGCAGTGAAGGACAATCCCTACAATATGAGCAGTTCTTC
CDR3 protein: CASSEGQSLQYEQFF

J gene: TRBJ2-2
clone size: many
V gene: TRBV14
D gene: NA
CDR3 DNA: TGTGCCAGCAGCCAGTATCCGAACACCGGGGAGCTGTTTTTT
CDR3 protein: CASSQYPNTGELFF

J gene: TRBJ2-3
clone size: NA
V gene: TRBV7-9
D gene: NA
CDR3 DNA: TGTGCCAGCAGCTTAGCCAACACTAGGGGCACAGATACGCAGTATTTT
CDR3 protein: CASSLANTRGTDTQYF

J gene: TRBJ2-1
clone size: NA
V gene: TRBV3-1
D gene: TRBD2
CDR3 DNA: TGTGCCAGCAGCCTAGCGGGAGAGGGATACAATGAGCAGTTCTTC
CDR3 protein: CASSLAGEGYNEQFF

J gene: TRBJ2-2
clone size: few
V gene: TRBV20-1
D gene: TRBD2
CDR3 DNA: TGCAGTGCTCCGCGGACTAGCGCCGGGGAGCTGTTTTTT
CDR3 protein: CSAPRTSAGELFF

J gene: TRBJ2-7
clone size: few
V gene: TRBV5-1
D gene: NA
CDR3 DNA: TGCGCCAGCAGCCCACCCGAAGTTGACAGAGCCTACGAGCAGTACTTC
CDR3 protein: CASSPPEVDRAYEQYF

J gene: TRBJ2-1
clone size: many
V gene: TRBV7-2
D gene: NA
CDR3 DNA: TGTGCCAGCAGTTCCTTGGGTTTGTACAATGAGCAGTTCTTC
CDR3 protein: CASSSLGLYNEQFF

J gene: TRBJ1-4
clone size: NA
V gene: TRBV20-1
D gene: NA
CDR3 DNA: TGCAGTGCTAGAGATCGGAGGGTCAGGGGAATAAACCTTAATGAAAAACTGTTTTTT
CDR3 protein: CSARDRRVRGINLNEKLFF

J gene: TRBJ2-7
clone size: few
V gene: TRBV29-1
D gene: TRBD1
CDR3 DNA: TGCAGCGTCTCGGGGACAGGGTGGGGCGAGCAGTACTTC
CDR3 protein: CSVSGTGWGEQYF

J gene: TRBJ2-1
clone size: many
V gene: TRBV7-2
D gene: NA
CDR3 DNA: TGTGCCAGCAGCCCTGGGGGGTGGGATGAGCAGTTCTTC
CDR3 protein: CASSPGGWDEQFF

J gene: TRBJ2-7
clone size: few
V gene: TRBV6-5
D gene: NA
CDR3 DNA: TGTGCCAGCAGTTACGCGGTCAGCTCCTACGAGCAGTACTTC
CDR3 protein: CASSYAVSSYEQYF

J gene: TRBJ2-6
clone size: NA
V gene: TRBV9
D gene: NA
CDR3 DNA: TGTGCCAGCAGCGTAGACGCTTATGGGCAGGGGACTGGGGCCAACGTCCTGACTTTC
CDR3 protein: CASSVDAYGQGTGANVLTF

J gene: TRBJ2-1
clone size: few
V gene: TRBV2
D gene: NA
CDR3 DNA: TGTGCCAGCAGTGAAAGCAGGGGATTCGGTGAGCAGTTCTTC
CDR3 protein: CASSESRGFGEQFF

J gene: TRBJ2-1
clone size: NA
V gene: TRBV12-3/TRBV12-4
D gene: NA
CDR3 DNA: TGTGCCAGCAAGATTAGCCTGACTGTTTACAATGAGCAGTTCTTC
CDR3 protein: CASKISLTVYNEQFF

J gene: TRBJ2-2
clone size: many
V gene: TRBV12-3/TRBV12-4
D gene: NA
CDR3 DNA: TGTGCCAGCAGTCACCCGTTGGGTAGGGGGTCCGGGGAGCTGTTTTTT
CDR3 protein: CASSHPLGRGSGELFF

J gene: TRBJ2-2
clone size: NA
V gene: TRBV7-3
D gene: NA
CDR3 DNA: TGTGCCAGCAGCTTAAGAGGGATCCGAGGGAAGAACACCGGGGAGCTGTTTTTT
CDR3 protein: CASSLRGIRGKNTGELFF

J gene: TRBJ2-3
clone size: few
V gene: TRBV6-1
D gene: TRBD2
CDR3 DNA: TGTGCCAGCAGTGGTGTAGCGGGGGGGCTTACGCAGTATTTT
CDR3 protein: CASSGVAGGLTQYF

J gene: TRBJ2-1
clone size: NA
V gene: TRBV6-2/TRBV6-3
D gene: NA
CDR3 DNA: TGTGCCAGCAGTTACGACACCCCCACATTGGAGCAGTTCTTC
CDR3 protein: CASSYDTPTLEQFF

J gene: TRBJ1-1
clone size: few
V gene: TRBV5-5
D gene: NA
CDR3 DNA: TGTGCCAGCAGCTTGGTATCCAGATCCCGGGGGGCTTTCTTT
CDR3 protein: CASSLVSRSRGAFF

J gene: TRBJ2-2
clone size: NA
V gene: TRBV10-3
D gene: NA
CDR3 DNA: TGTGCCATCAGTGAGGATGGGGTCACCGGGGAGCTGTTTTTT
CDR3 protein: CAISEDGVTGELFF

J gene: TRBJ2-2
clone size: few
V gene: TRBV3-1
D gene: NA
CDR3 DNA: TGTGCCAGCAGCCAACTGCAGGGTGGCACCGGGGAGCTGTTTTTT
CDR3 protein: CASSQLQGGTGELFF

J gene: TRBJ1-5
clone size: few
V gene: TRBV30
D gene: NA
CDR3 DNA: TGTGCCTGGAGTGTGACAGGCAATCAGCCCCAGCATTTT
CDR3 protein: CAWSVTGNQPQHF

J gene: TRBJ2-5
clone size: NA
V gene: TRBV12-3/TRBV12-4
D gene: NA
CDR3 DNA: TGTGCCAGCAGTCCCGATCGGGGGCGAAAGACCCAGTACTTC
CDR3 protein: CASSPDRGRKTQYF

J gene: TRBJ1-1
clone size: NA
V gene: TRBV5-1
D gene: NA
CDR3 DNA: TGCGCCAGCAGCCCCGACGGCTACACTGAAGCTTTCTTT
CDR3 protein: CASSPDGYTEAFF

J gene: TRBJ2-3
clone size: few
V gene: TRBV29-1
D gene: NA
CDR3 DNA: TGCAGCGTGAGGCCCCTAAGGGGGGAAGATACGCAGTATTTT
CDR3 protein: CSVRPLRGEDTQYF

J gene: TRBJ1-2
clone size: NA
V gene: TRBV27
D gene: NA
CDR3 DNA: TGTGCCAGCAGTTCCCTCGGGGGTCAGGGCTACACCTTC
CDR3 protein: CASSSLGGQGYTF

J gene: TRBJ2-3
clone size: few
V gene: TRBV6-5
D gene: NA
CDR3 DNA: TGTGCCAGCAGCATTGGAGGGGGACTTAGCACAGATACGCAGTATTTT
CDR3 protein: CASSIGGGLSTDTQYF

J gene: TRBJ1-2
clone size: NA
V gene: TRBV29-1
D gene: TRBD1
CDR3 DNA: TGCAGCGTTGACACGGGGGACAGGTGGGAGCGAAACTATGGCTACACCTTC
CDR3 protein: CSVDTGDRWERNYGYTF

J gene: TRBJ2-7
clone size: NA
V gene: TRBV12-3/TRBV12-4
D gene: TRBD1
CDR3 DNA: TGTGCCAGCAGTTTAAGGGCAGGGGGTATCCACGAGCAGTACTTC
CDR3 protein: CASSLRAGGIHEQYF

J gene: TRBJ2-1
clone size: NA
V gene: TRBV14
D gene: TRBD1
CDR3 DNA: TGTGCCAGCAGCCCCCGGGACAGGGAACGTGGCAATGAGCAGTTCTTC
CDR3 protein: CASSPRDRERGNEQFF

J gene: TRBJ2-7
clone size: NA
V gene: TRBV20-1
D gene: TRBD2
CDR3 DNA: TGCAGTGCTAGAGATCGGCGGGAGGCCTACGAGCAGTACTTC
CDR3 protein: CSARDRREAYEQYF

J gene: TRBJ2-1
clone size: NA
V gene: TRBV7-9
D gene: TRBD1
CDR3 DNA: TGTGCCAGCAGCCACGAGACAGGGTCCCGAGAGCAGTTCTTC
CDR3 protein: CASSHETGSREQFF

J gene: TRBJ1-6
clone size: few
V gene: TRBV10-3
D gene: NA
CDR3 DNA: TGTGCCATCAGTGATGAGGGGGTATCGGTCACCCTCCACTTT
CDR3 protein: CAISDEGVSVTLHF

J gene: TRBJ2-2
clone size: few
V gene: TRBV7-6
D gene: NA
CDR3 DNA: TGTGCCAGCAGCTTAGAAGGACAGACTTACACCGGGGAGCTGTTTTTT
CDR3 protein: CASSLEGQTYTGELFF